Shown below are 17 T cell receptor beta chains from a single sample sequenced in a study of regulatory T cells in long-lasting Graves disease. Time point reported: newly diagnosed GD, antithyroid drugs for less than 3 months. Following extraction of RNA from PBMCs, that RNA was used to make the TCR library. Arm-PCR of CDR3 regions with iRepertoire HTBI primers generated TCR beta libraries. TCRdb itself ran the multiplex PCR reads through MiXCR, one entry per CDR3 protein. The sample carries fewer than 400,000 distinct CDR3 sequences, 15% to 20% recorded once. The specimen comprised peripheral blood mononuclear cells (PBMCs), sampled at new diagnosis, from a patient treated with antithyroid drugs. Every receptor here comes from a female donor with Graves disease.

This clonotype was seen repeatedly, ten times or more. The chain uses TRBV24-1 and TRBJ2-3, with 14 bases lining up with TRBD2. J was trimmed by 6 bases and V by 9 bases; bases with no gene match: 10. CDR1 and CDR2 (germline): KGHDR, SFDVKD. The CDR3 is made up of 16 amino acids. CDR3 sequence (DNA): TGTGCCACCCGAGGTGGACTAGCGGGAGGTCTTGATACGCAGTATTTT. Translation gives CATRGGLAGGLDTQYF.

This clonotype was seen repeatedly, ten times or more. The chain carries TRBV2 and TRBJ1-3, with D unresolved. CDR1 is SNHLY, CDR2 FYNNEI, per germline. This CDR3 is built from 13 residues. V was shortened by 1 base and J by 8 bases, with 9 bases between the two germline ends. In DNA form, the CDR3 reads TGTGCCAGCAGTGAAGAAATCGGCGACACCATATATTTT. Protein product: CASSEEIGDTIYF.

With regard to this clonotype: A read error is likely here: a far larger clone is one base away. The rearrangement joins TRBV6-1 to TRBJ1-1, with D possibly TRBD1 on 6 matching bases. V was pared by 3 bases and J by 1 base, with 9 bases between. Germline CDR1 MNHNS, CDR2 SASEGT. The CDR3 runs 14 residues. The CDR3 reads CASSESGQNTEAFF. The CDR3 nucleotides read TGTGCCAGCAGTGAGTCGGGACAGAACACTGAAGCTTTCTTT.

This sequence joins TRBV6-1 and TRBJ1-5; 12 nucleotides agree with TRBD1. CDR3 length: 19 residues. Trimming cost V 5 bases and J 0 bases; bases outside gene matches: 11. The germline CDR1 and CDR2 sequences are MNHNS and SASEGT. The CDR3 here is CASSQPPGQGAYSNQPQHF. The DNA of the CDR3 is TGTGCCAGCAGTCAACCGCCGGGACAGGGGGCTTATAGCAATCAGCCCCAGCATTTT.

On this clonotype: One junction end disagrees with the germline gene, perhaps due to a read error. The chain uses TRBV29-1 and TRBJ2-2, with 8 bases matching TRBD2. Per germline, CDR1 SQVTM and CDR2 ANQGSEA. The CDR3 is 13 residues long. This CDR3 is CSVGSGNSGELFF. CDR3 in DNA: TGCAGCGTTGGTAGCGGGAACTCCGGGGAGCTGTTTTTT.

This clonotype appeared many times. CDR3 protein: CASRPSISYEQYF. In DNA, the CDR3 is TGTGCCAGCAGACCAAGTATCTCCTACGAGCAGTACTTC. The genes are TRBV11-2 and TRBJ2-7; D remains ambiguous. V gave up 6 bases and J gave up 0 bases, with 9 bases separating them. The CDR3 is 13 residues long. CDR1 and CDR2 from the germline V gene are SGHAT and FQNNGV.

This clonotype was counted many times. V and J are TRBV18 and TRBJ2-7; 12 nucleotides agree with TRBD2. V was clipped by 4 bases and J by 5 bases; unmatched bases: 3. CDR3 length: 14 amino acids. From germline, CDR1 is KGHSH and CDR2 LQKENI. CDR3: CASSRLAGDNEQYF. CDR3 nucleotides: TGTGCCAGCTCACGACTAGCGGGAGACAACGAGCAGTACTTC.

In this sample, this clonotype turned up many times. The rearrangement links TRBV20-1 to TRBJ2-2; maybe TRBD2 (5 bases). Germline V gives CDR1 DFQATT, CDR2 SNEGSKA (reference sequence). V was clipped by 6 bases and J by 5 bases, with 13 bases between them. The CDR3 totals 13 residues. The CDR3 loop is CSARAAATGELFF. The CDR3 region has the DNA TGCAGTGCGCGGGCGGCGGCGACCGGGGAGCTGTTTTTT.

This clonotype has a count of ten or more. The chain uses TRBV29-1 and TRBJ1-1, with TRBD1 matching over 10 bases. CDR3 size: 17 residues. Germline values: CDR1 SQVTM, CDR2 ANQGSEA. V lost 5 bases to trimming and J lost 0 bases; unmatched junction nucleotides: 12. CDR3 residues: CSVPKPPGQGLNTEAFF. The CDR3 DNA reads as TGCAGCGTTCCCAAGCCGCCGGGACAGGGGTTGAACACTGAAGCTTTCTTT.

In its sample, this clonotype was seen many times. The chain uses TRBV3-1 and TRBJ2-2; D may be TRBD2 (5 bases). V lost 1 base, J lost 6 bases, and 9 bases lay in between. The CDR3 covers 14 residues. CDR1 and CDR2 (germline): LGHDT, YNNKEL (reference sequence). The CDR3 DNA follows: TGTGCCAGCAGCCAAGGAGGGCATCCCGGGGAGCTGTTTTTT. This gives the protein CASSQGGHPGELFF.

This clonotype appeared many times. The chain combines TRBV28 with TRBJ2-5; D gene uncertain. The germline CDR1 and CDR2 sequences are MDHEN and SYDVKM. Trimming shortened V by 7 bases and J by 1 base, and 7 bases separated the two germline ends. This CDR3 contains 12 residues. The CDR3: CASTQPQETQYF. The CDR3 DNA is TGTGCCAGCACACAGCCCCAAGAGACCCAGTACTTC.

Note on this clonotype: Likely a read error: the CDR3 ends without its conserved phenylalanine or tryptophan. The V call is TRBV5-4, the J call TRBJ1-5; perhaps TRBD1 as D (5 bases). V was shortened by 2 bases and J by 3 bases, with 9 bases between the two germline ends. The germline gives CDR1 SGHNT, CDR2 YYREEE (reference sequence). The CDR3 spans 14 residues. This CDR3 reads CASSFQGNNQPQHL. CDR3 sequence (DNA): TGTGCCAGCAGCTTTCAGGGTAACAATCAGCCCCAGCATCTT.

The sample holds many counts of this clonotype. CDR3 sequence: CASTHWPPRRGGQETQYF. DNA of the CDR3: TGTGCCAGCACTCATTGGCCCCCAAGGAGGGGAGGTCAGGAGACCCAGTACTTC. The chain couples TRBV27 to TRBJ2-5; the D gene is possibly TRBD2 (6 bases). The germline V gene encodes CDR1 MNHEY and CDR2 SMNVEV (reference sequence). This CDR3 is 18 amino acids long. V was shortened by 7 bases and J by 5 bases, with 29 bases between the two germline ends.

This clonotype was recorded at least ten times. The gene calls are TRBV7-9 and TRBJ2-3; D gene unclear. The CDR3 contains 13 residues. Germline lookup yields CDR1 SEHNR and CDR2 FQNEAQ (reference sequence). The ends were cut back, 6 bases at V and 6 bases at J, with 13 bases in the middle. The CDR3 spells CASRPVGSDTQYF. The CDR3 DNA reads TGTGCCAGCAGGCCCGTTGGGTCGGATACGCAGTATTTT.

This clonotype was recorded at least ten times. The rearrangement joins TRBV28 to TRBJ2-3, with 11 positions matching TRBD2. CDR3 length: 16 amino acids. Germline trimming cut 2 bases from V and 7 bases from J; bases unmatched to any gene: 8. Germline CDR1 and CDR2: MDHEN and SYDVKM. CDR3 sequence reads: CASSLPTSGSLHTQYF. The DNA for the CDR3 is TGTGCCAGCAGTTTACCCACTAGCGGGAGCTTGCATACGCAGTATTTT. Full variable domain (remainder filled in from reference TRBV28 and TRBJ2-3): DVKVTQSSRYLVKRTGEKVFLECVQDMDHENMFWYRQDPGLGLRLIYFSYDVKMKEKGDIPEGYSVSREKKERFSLILESASTNQTSMYLCASSLPTSGSLHTQYFGPGTRLTVL.

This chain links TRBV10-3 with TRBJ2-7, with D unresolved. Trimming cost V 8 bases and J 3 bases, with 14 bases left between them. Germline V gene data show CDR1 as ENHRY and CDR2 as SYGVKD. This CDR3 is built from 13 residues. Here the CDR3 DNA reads TGTGCCATCTGTGTAATGCAAAACTACGAGCAGTACTTC. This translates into CAICVMQNYEQYF.

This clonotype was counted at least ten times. The chain's CDR3 is CATNKGLAGSYEQYF. Here the CDR3 DNA reads TGTGCCACCAACAAGGGACTAGCGGGCTCCTACGAGCAGTACTTC. The chain employs TRBV10-3 and TRBJ2-7; 12 nucleotides match TRBD2. J lost 0 bases, V lost 10 bases, and 7 bases had no gene match. Looked up from germline, CDR1 is ENHRY and CDR2 is SYGVKD. The CDR3 runs to 15 residues.